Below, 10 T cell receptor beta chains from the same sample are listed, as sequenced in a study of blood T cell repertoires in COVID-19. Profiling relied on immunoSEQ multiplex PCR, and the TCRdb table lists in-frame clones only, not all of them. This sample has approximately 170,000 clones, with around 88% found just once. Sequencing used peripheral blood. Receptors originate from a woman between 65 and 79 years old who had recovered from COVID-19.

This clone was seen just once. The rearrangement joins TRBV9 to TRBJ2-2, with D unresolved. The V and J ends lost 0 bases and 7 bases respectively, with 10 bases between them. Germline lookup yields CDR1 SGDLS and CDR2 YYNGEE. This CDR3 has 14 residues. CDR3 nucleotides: TGTGCCAGCAGCGTAGAAGGAGCTAACGGGGAGCTGTTTTTT. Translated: CASSVEGANGELFF.

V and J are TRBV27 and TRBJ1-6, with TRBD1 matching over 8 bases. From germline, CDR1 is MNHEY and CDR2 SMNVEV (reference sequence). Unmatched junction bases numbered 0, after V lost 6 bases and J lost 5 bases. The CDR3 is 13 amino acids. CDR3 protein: CASRTGDNSPLHF. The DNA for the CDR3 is TGTGCCAGCAGGACAGGGGATAATTCACCCCTCCACTTT.

DNA of the CDR3: TGTGCCAGCGCTCCGAGCTCTAGGTACAATGAGCAGTTCTTC. Amino acid sequence: CASAPSSRYNEQFF. The rearrangement uses TRBV9 and TRBJ2-1; no reliable D call. Deletions cut 7 bases from V and 4 bases from J, with 15 bases between. Germline CDR1 is SGDLS and CDR2 is YYNGEE. CDR3 length: 14 amino acids.

The CDR3 region is CASSLDAGVESDTQYF. Here the CDR3 DNA reads TGCGCCAGCAGCTTGGATGCGGGAGTTGAGTCAGATACGCAGTATTTT. The chain recombines TRBV5-1 with TRBJ2-3; 7 bases match TRBD2. The CDR3 spans 16 residues. J was trimmed by 4 bases and V by 0 bases; bases with no gene match: 8. The germline CDR1 and CDR2 sequences are SGHRS and YFSETQ.

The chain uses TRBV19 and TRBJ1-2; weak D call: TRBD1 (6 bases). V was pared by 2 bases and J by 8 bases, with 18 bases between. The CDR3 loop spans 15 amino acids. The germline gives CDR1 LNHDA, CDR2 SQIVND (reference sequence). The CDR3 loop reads CASSISRGAPGGYTF. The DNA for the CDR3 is TGTGCCAGTAGTATAAGCCGGGGGGCGCCCGGAGGCTACACCTTC. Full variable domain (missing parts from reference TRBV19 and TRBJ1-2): DGGITQSPKYLFRKEGQNVTLSCEQNLNHDAMYWYRQDPGQGLRLIYYSQIVNDFQKGDIAEGYSVSREKKESFPLTVTSAQKNPTAFYLCASSISRGAPGGYTFGSGTRLTVV.

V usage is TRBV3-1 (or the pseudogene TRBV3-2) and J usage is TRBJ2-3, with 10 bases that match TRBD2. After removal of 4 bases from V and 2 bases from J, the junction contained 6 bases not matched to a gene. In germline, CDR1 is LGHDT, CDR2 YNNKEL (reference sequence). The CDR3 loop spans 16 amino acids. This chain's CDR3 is CASSPLSGGVTDTQYF. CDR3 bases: TGTGCCAGCAGCCCGCTCAGCGGGGGGGTCACAGATACGCAGTATTTT.

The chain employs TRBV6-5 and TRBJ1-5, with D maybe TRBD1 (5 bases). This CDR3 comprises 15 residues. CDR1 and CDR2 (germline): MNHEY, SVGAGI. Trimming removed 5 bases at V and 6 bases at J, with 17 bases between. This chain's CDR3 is CASSPHDSPSQPQHF. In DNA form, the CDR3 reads TGTGCCAGCAGTCCCCATGACAGTCCCTCTCAGCCCCAGCATTTT.

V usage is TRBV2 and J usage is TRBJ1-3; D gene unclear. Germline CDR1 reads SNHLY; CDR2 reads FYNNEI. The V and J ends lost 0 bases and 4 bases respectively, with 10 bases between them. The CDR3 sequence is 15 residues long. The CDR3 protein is CASSEAGRRGNTIYF. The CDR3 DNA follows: TGTGCCAGCAGTGAAGCCGGACGGAGGGGAAACACCATATATTTT.

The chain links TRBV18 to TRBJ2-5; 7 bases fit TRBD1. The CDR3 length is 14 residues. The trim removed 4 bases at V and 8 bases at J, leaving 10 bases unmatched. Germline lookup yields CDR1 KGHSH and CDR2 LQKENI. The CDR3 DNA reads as TGTGCCAGCTCACGCCCCCGACAGGGTGTTACCCAGTACTTC. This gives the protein CASSRPRQGVTQYF. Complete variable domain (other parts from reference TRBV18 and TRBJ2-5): NAGVMQNPRHLVRRRGQEARLRCSPMKGHSHVYWYRQLPEEGLKFMVYLQKENIIDESGMPKERFSAEFPKEGPSILRIQQVVRGDSAAYFCASSRPRQGVTQYFGPGTRLLVL.

CDR3 in amino acids: CASSQAGGGPQETQYF. CDR3 sequence (DNA): TGTGCCAGCAGCCAAGCCGGGGGGGGACCCCAAGAGACCCAGTACTTC. The genes are TRBV4-2 and TRBJ2-5; 8 bases agree with TRBD2. Germline trimming cut 1 base from V and 1 base from J; bases unmatched to any gene: 5. The germline V gene encodes CDR1 LGHNA and CDR2 YNFKEQ. The CDR3 loop spans 16 amino acids.